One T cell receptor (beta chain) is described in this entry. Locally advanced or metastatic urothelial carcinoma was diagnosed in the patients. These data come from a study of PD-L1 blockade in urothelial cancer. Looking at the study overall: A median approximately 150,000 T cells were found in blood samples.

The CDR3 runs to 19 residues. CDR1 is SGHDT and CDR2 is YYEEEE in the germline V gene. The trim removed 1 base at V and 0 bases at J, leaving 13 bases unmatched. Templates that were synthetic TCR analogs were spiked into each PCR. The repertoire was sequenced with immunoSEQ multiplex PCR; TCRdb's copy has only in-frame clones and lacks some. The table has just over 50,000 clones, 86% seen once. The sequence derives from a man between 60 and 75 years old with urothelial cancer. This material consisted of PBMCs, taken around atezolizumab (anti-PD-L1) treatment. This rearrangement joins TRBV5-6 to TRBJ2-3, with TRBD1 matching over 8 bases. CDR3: CASSLLTGGIGRSTDTQYF. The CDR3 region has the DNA TGTGCCAGCAGCTTGCTTACAGGGGGTATAGGGAGGAGCACAGATACGCAGTATTTT.